Listed below are T cell receptor beta chains from one sample, sequenced in a study of cytomegalovirus exposure and HLA in healthy donors. Measured with immunoSEQ multiplex PCR; TCRdb has only the in-frame clones, and not every one. The sample lists about 200,000 clones, roughly four fifths occurring once. Sequencing used PBMCs. These receptor sequences come from a man aged 30 to 45 in good health and CMV-seronegative. The CDR3 runs from the conserved cysteine through the conserved F or W. D genes are given only for firm matches. Some rows have no size entry. The others give once, few or many, or a class for an expanded clone.

>TRBV5-1|TRBD1|TRBJ1-1|-
TGCGCCAGCAGCGAAAACAGGGGGCTAAGTGGGTCCACTGAAGCTTTCTTT
CASSENRGLSGSTEAFF
>TRBV18|-|TRBJ2-1|once
TGTGCCAGCTCACCACCCGAGGGTTGGCTTGAGCAGTTCTTC
CASSPPEGWLEQFF
>TRBV6-1|-|TRBJ2-3|once
TGTGCCAGCAGTGGGGCTAGCGCGATCACAGATACGCAGTATTTT
CASSGASAITDTQYF
>TRBV9|TRBD1|TRBJ1-4|once
TGTGCCAGCAGCGCCTCCGGGACAGGTGAAGAAAAACTGTTTTTT
CASSASGTGEEKLFF
>TRBV5-1|-|TRBJ2-5|-
TGCGCCAGCAGCTTGGCCTACAGGGAAGAGACCCAGTACTTC
CASSLAYREETQYF
>TRBV7-9|TRBD1|TRBJ2-7|-
TGTGCCAGCAGCCGGGTTCAGGGGGCGCGGTCCTACGAGCAGTACTTC
CASSRVQGARSYEQYF
>TRBV5-5|-|TRBJ1-1|-
TGTGCCAGCAGCTTGGTAATGGGGGGATCCTCTGAGGCTTTCTTT
CASSLVMGGSSEAFF
>TRBV18|TRBD1|TRBJ1-4|-
TGTGCCAGCTCACCCAGGGGGCTCGATGAAAAACTGTTTTTT
CASSPRGLDEKLFF
>TRBV7-2|TRBD1|TRBJ2-3|-
TGTGCCAGCAGCACCCGGGACAGGGATACGCAGTATTTT
CASSTRDRDTQYF
>TRBV6-5|TRBD1|TRBJ2-7|-
TGTGCCAGCAGTTGGGGACAGGGGGCAGAGCAGTACTTC
CASSWGQGAEQYF
>TRBV19|TRBD2|TRBJ2-2|-
TGTGCCAGTAGTATGGCTAGCGGGAGGGCCGGGGAGCTGTTTTTT
CASSMASGRAGELFF
>TRBV6-5|-|TRBJ2-2|-
TGTGCCAGCTGGGCAGGCGATGACAACACCGGGGAGCTGTTTTTT
CASWAGDDNTGELFF
>TRBV2|TRBD2|TRBJ2-3|-
TGTGCCAGCAGCCCCCCCAAGGGACTAGGCACAGATACGCAGTATTTT
CASSPPKGLGTDTQYF
>TRBV27|-|TRBJ1-2|-
TGTGCCAGCAGTTCGCCTTCGACAGCTCCCTTCTATGGCTACACCTTC
CASSSPSTAPFYGYTF
>TRBV6-1|TRBD2|TRBJ2-1|-
TGTGCCAGCAGTGTCCTAGCGGGAGGGCCCGATGAGCAGTTCTTC
CASSVLAGGPDEQFF
>TRBV7-2|TRBD2|TRBJ2-3|few
TGTGCCAGCAGCTTTGGGACTAGCGGATGGTCAGATACGCAGTATTTT
CASSFGTSGWSDTQYF